The 8 T cell receptor beta chains below all came from one sample that was sequenced in a study of blood T cells in healthy people across ages. A sample-barcoded 5' primer and a J-beta primer mix were used in a second PCR of roughly 6 to 11 cycles. MiXCR, run by TCRdb on the 5' RACE reads, gives a single entry per CDR3 protein. The sample consists of 650,000 to 800,000 distinct CDR3 sequences, 40% to 50% of them appearing once. Specimen: blood. The receptors stem from a man in his fifties or sixties in good health.

The J gene is TRBJ1-5, the V gene TRBV7-2; 7 nucleotides align to TRBD1. Trimming took 5 bases from V and 7 from J; bases not matched to a gene: 14. Germline loops: CDR1 SGHTA, CDR2 FQGNSA. The CDR3 length is 16 residues. The chain's CDR3 is CASSAQQTGVGQPQHF. CDR3 DNA sequence: TGTGCCAGCAGCGCACAACAAACAGGGGTCGGGCAGCCCCAGCATTTT.

This clonotype was counted a single time. The chain recombines TRBV20-1 with TRBJ1-6; 11 bases agree with TRBD1. CDR3 size: 17 residues. The germline CDR1 and CDR2 sequences are DFQATT and SNEGSKA (reference sequence). The V gene end was trimmed by 0 bases and the J gene end by 3 bases; junction bases not matched to a gene: 4. The CDR3: CSARDGQGASYNSPLHF. The CDR3, as DNA: TGCAGTGCTAGAGATGGACAGGGGGCTAGCTATAATTCACCCCTCCACTTT.

V and J are TRBV11-3 and TRBJ2-4; D is ambiguous. The CDR3 length is 15 residues. Germline V gene lookup returns CDR1 SGHNT and CDR2 YENEEA. The V end was cut by 4 bases, the J end by 0 bases, with 10 bases between. CDR3 region: CASSSLAVAKNIQYF. CDR3 coding DNA: TGTGCCAGCAGCTCCCTGGCGGTAGCCAAAAACATTCAGTACTTC.

This clonotype was observed a handful of times. CDR3 nucleotide sequence: TGTGCCAGCAGCCAAGTACAGGGGGCCGGGGAGACCCAGTACTTC. Encoded protein: CASSQVQGAGETQYF. The chain employs TRBV3-1 and TRBJ2-5; 9 bases are shared with TRBD1. The CDR3 consists of 15 residues. J lost 5 bases, V lost 1 base, and 5 bases had no gene match. The germline V gene has CDR1 LGHDT and CDR2 YNNKEL (reference sequence).

V and J are TRBV10-3 and TRBJ2-3, with unresolved D. The CDR3 runs to 15 residues. With 7 bases removed from V and 1 base from J, the gap between germline ends came to 15 bases. Germline V gene data show CDR1 as ENHRY and CDR2 as SYGVKD. CDR3 region: CAITPNPLRTDTQYF. As DNA, the CDR3 is TGTGCCATCACTCCTAACCCCCTTCGCACAGATACGCAGTATTTT.

CDR3 region: CASSLGVEMGSYEQYF. CDR3 sequence (DNA): TGTGCCAGCAGCTTGGGAGTCGAGATGGGCTCCTACGAGCAGTACTTC. The genes are TRBV7-9 and TRBJ2-7, with D perhaps TRBD2 (5 bases). The V and J ends lost 3 bases and 0 bases respectively, with 15 bases between them. The CDR3 is 16 amino acids. The germline V gene has CDR1 SEHNR and CDR2 FQNEAQ (reference sequence).

The chain has TRBV25-1 and TRBJ1-6; no definite D call. V was shortened by 2 bases and J by 8 bases, with 10 bases between the two germline ends. Looked up from germline, CDR1 is MGHDK and CDR2 is SYGVNS. The CDR3 has 14 residues. The CDR3 region has the DNA TGTGCCAGCAGTGAAACCCCGATATATTCACCCCTCCACTTT. The encoded protein is CASSETPIYSPLHF.

The chain combines TRBV15 with TRBJ2-5, with D possibly matching TRBD2 (5 bases). The germline V and J ends were trimmed by 1 base and 4 bases, with 16 bases remaining between them. The germline gives CDR1 LNHNV, CDR2 YYDKDF (reference sequence). CDR3 length: 16 amino acids. The CDR3 region is CATSRGIPRGGETQYF. The CDR3 nucleotides read TGTGCCACCAGCAGAGGGATTCCCCGGGGTGGAGAGACCCAGTACTTC. Full variable domain (outside the CDR3, taken from reference TRBV15 and TRBJ2-5): DAMVIQNPRYQVTQFGKPVTLSCSQTLNHNVMYWYQQKSSQAPKLLFHYYDKDFNNEADTPDNFQSRRPNTSFCFLDIRSPGLGDTAMYLCATSRGIPRGGETQYFGPGTRLLVL.